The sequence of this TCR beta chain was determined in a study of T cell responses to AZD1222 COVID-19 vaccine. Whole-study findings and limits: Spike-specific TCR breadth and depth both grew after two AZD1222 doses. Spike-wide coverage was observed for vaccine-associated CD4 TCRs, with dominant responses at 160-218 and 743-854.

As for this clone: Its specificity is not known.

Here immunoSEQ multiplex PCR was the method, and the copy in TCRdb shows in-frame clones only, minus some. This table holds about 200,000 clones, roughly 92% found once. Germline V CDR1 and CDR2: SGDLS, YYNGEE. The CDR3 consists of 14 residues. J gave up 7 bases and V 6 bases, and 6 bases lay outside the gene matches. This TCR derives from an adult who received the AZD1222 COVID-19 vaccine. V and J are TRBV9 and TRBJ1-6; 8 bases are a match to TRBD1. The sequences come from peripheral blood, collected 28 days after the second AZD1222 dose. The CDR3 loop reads CASTSTGVNSPLHF. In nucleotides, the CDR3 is TGTGCCAGCACCTCGACAGGGGTGAATTCACCCCTCCACTTT.